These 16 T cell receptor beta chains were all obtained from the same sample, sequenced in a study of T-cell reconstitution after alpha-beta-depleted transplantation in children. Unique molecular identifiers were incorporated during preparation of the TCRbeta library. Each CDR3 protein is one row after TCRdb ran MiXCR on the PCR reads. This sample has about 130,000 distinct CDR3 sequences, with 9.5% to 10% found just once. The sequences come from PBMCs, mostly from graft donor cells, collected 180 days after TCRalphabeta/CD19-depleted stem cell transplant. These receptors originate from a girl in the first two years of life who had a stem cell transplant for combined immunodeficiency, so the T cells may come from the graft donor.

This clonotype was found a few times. The CDR3 sequence is CASSSGGGAGANVLTF. DNA of the CDR3: TGTGCCAGCAGTTCAGGGGGAGGTGCGGGGGCCAACGTCCTGACTTTC. The genes are TRBV27 and TRBJ2-6; TRBD1 is a possible D gene (7 bases). V dropped 4 bases and J dropped 4 bases, with 14 bases sitting between them. The CDR3 loop spans 16 amino acids. Per germline, CDR1 MNHEY and CDR2 SMNVEV (reference sequence).

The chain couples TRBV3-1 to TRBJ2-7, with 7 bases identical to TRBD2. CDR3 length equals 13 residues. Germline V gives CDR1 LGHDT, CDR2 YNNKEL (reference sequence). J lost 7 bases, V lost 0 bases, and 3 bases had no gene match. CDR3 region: CASSQDSSGEQYF. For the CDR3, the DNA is TGTGCCAGCAGCCAAGATTCTAGCGGTGAGCAGTACTTC.

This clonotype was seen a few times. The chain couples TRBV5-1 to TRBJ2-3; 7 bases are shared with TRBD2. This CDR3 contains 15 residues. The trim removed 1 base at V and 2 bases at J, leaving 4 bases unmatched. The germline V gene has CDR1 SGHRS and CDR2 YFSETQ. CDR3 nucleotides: TGCGCCAGCAGCTTGTCAGCGGGGATCACAGATACGCAGTATTTT. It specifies CASSLSAGITDTQYF.

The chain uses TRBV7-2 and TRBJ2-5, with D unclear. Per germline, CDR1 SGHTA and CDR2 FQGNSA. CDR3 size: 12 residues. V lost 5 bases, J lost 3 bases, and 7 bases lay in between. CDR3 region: CASSPHEETQYF. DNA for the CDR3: TGTGCCAGCAGCCCACACGAAGAGACCCAGTACTTC.

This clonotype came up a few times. The CDR3 DNA reads as TGCGCCAGCAGCCAAGATCCAGCCACAGATACGCAGTATTTT. Translated: CASSQDPATDTQYF. The genes are TRBV4-1 and TRBJ2-3; D unresolved. Per germline, CDR1 MGHRA and CDR2 YSYEKL. The CDR3 is 14 amino acids. V lost 0 bases, J lost 2 bases, and 6 bases lay in between.

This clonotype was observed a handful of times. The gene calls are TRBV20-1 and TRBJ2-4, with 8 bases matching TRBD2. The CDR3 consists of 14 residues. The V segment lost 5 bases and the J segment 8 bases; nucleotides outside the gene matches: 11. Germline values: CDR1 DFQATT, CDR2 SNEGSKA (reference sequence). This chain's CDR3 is CSAQGPGGPYIQYF. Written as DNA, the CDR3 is TGCAGTGCTCAGGGGCCGGGGGGGCCATACATTCAGTACTTC.

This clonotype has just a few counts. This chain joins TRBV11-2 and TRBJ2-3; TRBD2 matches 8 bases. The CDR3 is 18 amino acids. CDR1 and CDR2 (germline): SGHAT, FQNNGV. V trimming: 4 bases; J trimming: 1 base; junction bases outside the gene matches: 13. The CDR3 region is CASSSGRILAARTDTQYF. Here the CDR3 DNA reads TGTGCCAGCAGCTCCGGAAGAATACTAGCGGCACGCACAGATACGCAGTATTTT. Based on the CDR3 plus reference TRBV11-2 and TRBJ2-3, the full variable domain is EAGVAQSPRYKIIEKRQSVAFWCNPISGHATLYWYQQILGQGPKLLIQFQNNGVVDDSQLPKDRFSAERLKGVDSTLKIQPAKLEDSAVYLCASSSGRILAARTDTQYFGPGTRLTVL.

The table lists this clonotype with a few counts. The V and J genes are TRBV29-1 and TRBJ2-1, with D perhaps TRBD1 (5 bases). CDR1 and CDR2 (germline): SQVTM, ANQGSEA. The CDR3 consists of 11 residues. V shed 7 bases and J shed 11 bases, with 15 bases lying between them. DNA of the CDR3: TGCAGCGCAATCCCAGACAGTAAGCAGTTCTTC. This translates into CSAIPDSKQFF.

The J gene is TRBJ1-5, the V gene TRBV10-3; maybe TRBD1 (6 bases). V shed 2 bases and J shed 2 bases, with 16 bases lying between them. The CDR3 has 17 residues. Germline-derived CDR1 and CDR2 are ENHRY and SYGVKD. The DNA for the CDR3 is TGTGCCATCAGTGAGGGAGGGGGAGGCTGGGGCAATCAGCCCCAGCATTTT. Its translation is CAISEGGGGWGNQPQHF.

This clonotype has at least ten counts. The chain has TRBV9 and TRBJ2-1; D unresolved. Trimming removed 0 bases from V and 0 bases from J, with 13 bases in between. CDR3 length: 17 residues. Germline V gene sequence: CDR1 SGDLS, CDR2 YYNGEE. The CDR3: CASSVAQSHFSYNEQFF. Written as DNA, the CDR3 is TGTGCCAGCAGCGTAGCTCAGAGTCACTTCTCCTACAATGAGCAGTTCTTC.

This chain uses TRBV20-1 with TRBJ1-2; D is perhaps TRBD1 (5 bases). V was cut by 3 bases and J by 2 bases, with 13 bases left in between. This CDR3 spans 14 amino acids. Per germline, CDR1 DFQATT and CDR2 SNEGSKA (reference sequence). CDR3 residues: CSARELAGNYGYTF. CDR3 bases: TGCAGTGCTAGGGAACTCGCAGGGAACTATGGCTACACCTTC.

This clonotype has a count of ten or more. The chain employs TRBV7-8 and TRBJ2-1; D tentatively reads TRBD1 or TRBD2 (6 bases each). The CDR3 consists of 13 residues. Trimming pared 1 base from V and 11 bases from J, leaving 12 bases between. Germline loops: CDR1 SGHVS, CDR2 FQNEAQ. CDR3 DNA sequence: TGTGCCAGCAGCTTAGTCCTGGGGGGCCAGCAGTTCTTC. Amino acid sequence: CASSLVLGGQQFF. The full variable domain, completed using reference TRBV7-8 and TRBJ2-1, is GAGVSQSPRYKVAKRGQDVALRCDPISGHVSLFWYQQALGQGPEFLTYFQNEAQLDKSGLPSDRFFAERPEGSVSTLKIQRTQQEDSAVYLCASSLVLGGQQFFGPGTRLTVL.

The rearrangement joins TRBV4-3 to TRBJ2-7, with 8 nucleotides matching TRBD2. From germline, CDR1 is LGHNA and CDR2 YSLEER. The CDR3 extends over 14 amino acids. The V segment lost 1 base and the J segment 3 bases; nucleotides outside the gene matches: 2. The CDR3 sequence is CASSQGLALYEQYF. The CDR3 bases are TGCGCCAGCAGCCAAGGACTAGCGCTCTACGAGCAGTACTTC.

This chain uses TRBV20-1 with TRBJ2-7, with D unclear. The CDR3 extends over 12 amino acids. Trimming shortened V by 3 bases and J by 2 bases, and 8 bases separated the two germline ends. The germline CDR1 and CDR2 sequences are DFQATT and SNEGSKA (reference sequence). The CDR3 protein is CSASAQTYEQYF. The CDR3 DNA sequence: TGCAGTGCTAGCGCCCAGACCTACGAGCAGTACTTC.

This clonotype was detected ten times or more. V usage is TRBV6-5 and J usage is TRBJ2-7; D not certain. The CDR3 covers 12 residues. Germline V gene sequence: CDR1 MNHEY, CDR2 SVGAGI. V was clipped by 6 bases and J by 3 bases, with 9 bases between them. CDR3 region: CASSSGLYEQYF. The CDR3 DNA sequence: TGTGCCAGCAGCTCGGGCCTCTACGAGCAGTACTTC.

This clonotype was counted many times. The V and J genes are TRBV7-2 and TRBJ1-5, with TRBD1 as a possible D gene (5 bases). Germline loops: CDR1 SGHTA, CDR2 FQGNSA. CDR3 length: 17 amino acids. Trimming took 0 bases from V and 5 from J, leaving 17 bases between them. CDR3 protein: CASSLAGAITIDQPQHF. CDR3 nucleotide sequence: TGTGCCAGCAGCTTAGCTGGGGCAATTACTATAGATCAGCCCCAGCATTTT.